This TCR beta chain was observed in a study of OX40 agonist ivuxolimab in advanced cancers. On the study more broadly: Patients undergoing dose escalation presented with hepatocellular carcinoma, melanoma, renal cell or head and neck cancer. The dose-escalation cohort was just under 85% male, with a mean age of around 60 years, ranging roughly 20 to 80. Anti-PD-1, anti-PD-L1 or anti-CTLA-4 therapy given earlier was allowed, and roughly 40% had some. Findings of the study overall: Averaged across samples, CD8+ T cells carried more expanded clones than CD4+ did.

This clone was seen only a few times. Its antigen is unknown. The data were produced by immunoSEQ multiplex PCR, yet TCRdb's version contains in-frame clones alone and is incomplete. The repertoire includes about 16,000 clones, around four fifths of them detected once, and approximately 13% sits in the top ten. The receptor's source is an adult with an advanced solid tumor such as melanoma, head and neck, liver or kidney cancer. Sequences were derived from CD4+ or CD8+ T cells sorted from blood, sampled in a trial of the OX40 agonist ivuxolimab.

The CDR3 spells CASSPSGISYNEQFF. The DNA for the CDR3 is TGTGCCTCCTCTCCTAGCGGGATCTCCTACAATGAGCAGTTCTTC. The rearrangement links TRBV30 to TRBJ2-1, with TRBD2 matching over 9 bases. Germline loops: CDR1 GTSNPN, CDR2 SVGIG (reference sequence). With V trimmed by 7 bases and J by 0 bases, 7 bases remained unmatched. The CDR3 extends over 15 amino acids.